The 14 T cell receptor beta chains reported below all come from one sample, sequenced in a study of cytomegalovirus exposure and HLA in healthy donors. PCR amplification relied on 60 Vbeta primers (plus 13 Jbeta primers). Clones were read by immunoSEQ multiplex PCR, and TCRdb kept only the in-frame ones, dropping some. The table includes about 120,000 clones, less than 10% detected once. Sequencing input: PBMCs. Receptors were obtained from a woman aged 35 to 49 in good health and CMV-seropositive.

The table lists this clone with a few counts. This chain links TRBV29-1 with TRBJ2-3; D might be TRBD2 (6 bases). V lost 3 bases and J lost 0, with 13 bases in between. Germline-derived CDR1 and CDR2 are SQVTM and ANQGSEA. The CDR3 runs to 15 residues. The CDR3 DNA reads TGCAGCGTTGAGGGGGACTTCACTAGCACAGATACGCAGTATTTT. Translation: CSVEGDFTSTDTQYF.

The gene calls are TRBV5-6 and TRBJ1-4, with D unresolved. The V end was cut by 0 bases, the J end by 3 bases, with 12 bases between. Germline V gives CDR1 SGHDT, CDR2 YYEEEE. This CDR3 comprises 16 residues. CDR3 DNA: TGTGCCAGCAGCTTGGCCCTGGCAGTTGCTAATGAAAAACTGTTTTTT. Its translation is CASSLALAVANEKLFF.

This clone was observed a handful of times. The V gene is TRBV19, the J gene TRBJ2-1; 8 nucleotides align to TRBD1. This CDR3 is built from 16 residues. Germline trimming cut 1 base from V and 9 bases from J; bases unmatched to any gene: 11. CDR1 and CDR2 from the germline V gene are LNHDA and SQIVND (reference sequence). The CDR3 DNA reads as TGTGCCAGTAGTATAGGGAGTGGGAGACAGGGGTTTGAGCAGTTCTTC. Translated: CASSIGSGRQGFEQFF.

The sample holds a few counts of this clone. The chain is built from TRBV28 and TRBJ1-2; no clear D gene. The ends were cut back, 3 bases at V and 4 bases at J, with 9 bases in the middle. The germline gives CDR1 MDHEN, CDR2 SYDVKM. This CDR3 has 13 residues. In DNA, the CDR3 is TGTGCCAGCAGTTTCGGGGTTATCTATGGCTACACCTTC. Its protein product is CASSFGVIYGYTF.

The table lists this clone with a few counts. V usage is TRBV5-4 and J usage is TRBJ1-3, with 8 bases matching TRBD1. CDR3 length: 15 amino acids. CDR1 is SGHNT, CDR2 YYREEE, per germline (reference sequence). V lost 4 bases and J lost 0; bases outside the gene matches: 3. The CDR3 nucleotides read TGTGCCAGCAGCACCGGACAGGGCTCTGGAAACACCATATATTTT. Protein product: CASSTGQGSGNTIYF.

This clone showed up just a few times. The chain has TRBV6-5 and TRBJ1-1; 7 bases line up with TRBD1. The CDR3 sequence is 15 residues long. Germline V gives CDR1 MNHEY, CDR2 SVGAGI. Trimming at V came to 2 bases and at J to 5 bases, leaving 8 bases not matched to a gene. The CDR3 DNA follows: TGTGCCAGCAGTTACCCTCAGGGGGTGTGGACTGAAGCTTTCTTT. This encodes CASSYPQGVWTEAFF.

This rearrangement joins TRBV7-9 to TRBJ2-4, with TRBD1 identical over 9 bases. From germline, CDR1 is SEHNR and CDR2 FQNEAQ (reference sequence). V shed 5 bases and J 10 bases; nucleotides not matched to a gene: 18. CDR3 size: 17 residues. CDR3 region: CASSPSTGGTQVSIQYF. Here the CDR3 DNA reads TGTGCCAGCAGCCCGTCGACAGGGGGGACACAAGTCAGTATTCAGTACTTC. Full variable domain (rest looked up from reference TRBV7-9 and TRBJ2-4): DTGVSQNPRHKITKRGQNVTFRCDPISEHNRLYWYRQTLGQGPEFLTYFQNEAQLEKSRLLSDRFSAERPKGSFSTLEIQRTEQGDSAMYLCASSPSTGGTQVSIQYFGAGTRLSVL.

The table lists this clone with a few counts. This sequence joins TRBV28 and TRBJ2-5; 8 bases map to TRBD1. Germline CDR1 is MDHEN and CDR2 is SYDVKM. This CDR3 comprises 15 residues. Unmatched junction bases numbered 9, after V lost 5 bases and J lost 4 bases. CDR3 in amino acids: CASSLTTGGTETQYF. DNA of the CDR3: TGTGCCAGCAGTCTCACAACAGGGGGAACAGAGACCCAGTACTTC.

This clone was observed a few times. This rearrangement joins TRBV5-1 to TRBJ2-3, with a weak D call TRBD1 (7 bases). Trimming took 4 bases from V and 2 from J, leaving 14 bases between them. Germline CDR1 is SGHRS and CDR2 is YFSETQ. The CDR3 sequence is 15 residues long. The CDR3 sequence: CASSAGGTVTDTQYF. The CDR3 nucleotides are TGCGCCAGCAGCGCCGGCGGGACAGTCACAGATACGCAGTATTTT. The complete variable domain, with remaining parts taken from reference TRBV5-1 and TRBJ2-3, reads KAGVTQTPRYLIKTRGQQVTLSCSPISGHRSVSWYQQTPGQGLQFLFEYFSETQRNKGNFPGRFSGRQFSNSRSEMNVSTLELGDSALYLCASSAGGTVTDTQYFGPGTRLTVL.

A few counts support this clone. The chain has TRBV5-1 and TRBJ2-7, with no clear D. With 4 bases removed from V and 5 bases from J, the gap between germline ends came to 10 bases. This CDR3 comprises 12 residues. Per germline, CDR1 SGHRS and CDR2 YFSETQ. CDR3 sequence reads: CASSTRSNEQYF. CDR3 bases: TGCGCCAGCAGCACTCGAAGCAACGAGCAGTACTTC. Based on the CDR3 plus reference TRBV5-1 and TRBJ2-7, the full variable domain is KAGVTQTPRYLIKTRGQQVTLSCSPISGHRSVSWYQQTPGQGLQFLFEYFSETQRNKGNFPGRFSGRQFSNSRSEMNVSTLELGDSALYLCASSTRSNEQYFGPGTRLTVT.

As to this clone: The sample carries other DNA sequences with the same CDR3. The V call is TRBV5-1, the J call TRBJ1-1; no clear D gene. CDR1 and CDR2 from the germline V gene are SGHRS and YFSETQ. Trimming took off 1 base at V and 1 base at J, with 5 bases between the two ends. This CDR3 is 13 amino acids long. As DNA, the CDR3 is TGCGCCAGCAGCTTGACAGCGAACACTGAAGCTTTCTTT. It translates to CASSLTANTEAFF.

CDR3 DNA: TGCGCCAGCAGCCCTGGGACAGCCCCCGGGGAGCTGTTTTTT. This sequence encodes CASSPGTAPGELFF. V and J are TRBV4-1 and TRBJ2-2, with 7 bases lining up with TRBD1. Per germline, CDR1 MGHRA and CDR2 YSYEKL. The CDR3 runs 14 residues. The trim removed 4 bases at V and 6 bases at J, leaving 5 bases unmatched.

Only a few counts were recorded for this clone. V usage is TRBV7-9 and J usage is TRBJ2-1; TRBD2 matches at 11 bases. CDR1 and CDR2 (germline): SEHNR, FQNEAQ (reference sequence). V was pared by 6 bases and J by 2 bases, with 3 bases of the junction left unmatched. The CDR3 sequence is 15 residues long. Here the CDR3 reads CASSLLAGAYNEQFF. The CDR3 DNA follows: TGTGCCAGCAGTCTACTAGCGGGGGCCTACAATGAGCAGTTCTTC. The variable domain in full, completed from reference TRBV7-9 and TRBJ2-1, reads DTGVSQNPRHKITKRGQNVTFRCDPISEHNRLYWYRQTLGQGPEFLTYFQNEAQLEKSRLLSDRFSAERPKGSFSTLEIQRTEQGDSAMYLCASSLLAGAYNEQFFGPGTRLTVL.

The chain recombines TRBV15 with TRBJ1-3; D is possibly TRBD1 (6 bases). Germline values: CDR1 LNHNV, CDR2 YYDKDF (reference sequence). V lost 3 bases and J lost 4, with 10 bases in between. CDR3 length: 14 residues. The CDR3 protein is CATSRRDIGNTIYF. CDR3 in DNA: TGTGCCACCAGCAGGAGGGACATAGGAAACACCATATATTTT.